This T cell receptor (beta chain) was captured in a study of T cell responses to AZD1222 COVID-19 vaccine. Concerning this clone: The antigen is not known.

CDR3 length equals 15 residues. Losses at the gene ends were 5 bases for V and 5 bases for J; bases not matched to a gene: 10. The germline V gene has CDR1 PRHDT and CDR2 FYEKMQ (reference sequence). Broader study findings: Seropositive AZD1222 recipients at baseline numbered only five or six.

The assay was immunoSEQ multiplex PCR, and TCRdb's table has in-frame clones only and misses some. The sample consists of tens of thousands of clones, roughly 84% of them appearing once. The sequence derives from an adult in good health. This specimen was peripheral blood, taken on day 0 of AZD1222 vaccination. The V gene is TRBV13, the J gene TRBJ2-5; 8 bases line up with TRBD2. CDR3 coding DNA: TGTGCCAGCAGCCCGGGGGGACTAGGGGTGGAGACCCAGTACTTC. Its protein is CASSPGGLGVETQYF.